This section outlines one T cell receptor (beta chain) sequence together with its context. Other DNA sequences in this sample translate to the same CDR3. Per the germline V gene, CDR1 is MNHEY and CDR2 is SVGAGI. J gave up 5 bases and V 2 bases, and 2 bases lay outside the gene matches. The CDR3 totals 13 residues. Clones were sequenced by immunoSEQ multiplex PCR, and TCRdb holds only the in-frame ones, with some missing. The sample consists of around 2.5 million clones, over 85% of them appearing once. The sample belongs to a study of shared clonotypes between healthy human individuals. Overall study: Donor composition was a couple of women and three men, aged 18 to 49.

The sequenced sample was naive CD4+ T cells from PBMCs. Subset defined: CD45RA+ positively selected. This sequence originates from a man aged 18 to 29 in good health. Some clones in this sample may be carry-over from other donors' samples. The gene calls are TRBV6-5 and TRBJ1-2; 7 nucleotides align to TRBD1. CDR3 amino acids: CASSYEGAYGYTF. Written as DNA, the CDR3 is TGTGCCAGCAGTTACGAGGGGGCATATGGCTACACCTTC.